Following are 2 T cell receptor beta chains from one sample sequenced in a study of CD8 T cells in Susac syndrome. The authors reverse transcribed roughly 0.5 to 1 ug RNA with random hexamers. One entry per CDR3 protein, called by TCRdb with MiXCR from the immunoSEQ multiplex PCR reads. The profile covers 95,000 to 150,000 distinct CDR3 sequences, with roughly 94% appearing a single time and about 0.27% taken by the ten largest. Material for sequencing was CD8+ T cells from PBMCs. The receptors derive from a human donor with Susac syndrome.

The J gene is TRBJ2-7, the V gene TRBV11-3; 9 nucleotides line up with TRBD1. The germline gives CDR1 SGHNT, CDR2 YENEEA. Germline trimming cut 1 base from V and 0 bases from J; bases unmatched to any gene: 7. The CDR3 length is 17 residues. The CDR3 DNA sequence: TGTGCCAGCAGCTTAGTCGGGACAGGGAACCTCTCCTACGAGCAGTACTTC. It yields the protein CASSLVGTGNLSYEQYF.

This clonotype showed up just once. The CDR3 protein is CATSRERGAGGYTF. CDR3 sequence (DNA): TGTGCCACCAGCAGAGAGAGGGGAGCCGGCGGCTACACCTTC. The chain combines TRBV15 with TRBJ1-2; the D gene is possibly TRBD1 (5 bases). The V end was cut by 0 bases, the J end by 8 bases, with 13 bases between. The germline gives CDR1 LNHNV, CDR2 YYDKDF (reference sequence). The CDR3 sequence is 14 residues long.